The clone carrying this T cell receptor beta chain has at least ten counts. Its antigen is not known. TCR alpha and beta CDR3 regions were amplified from RNA using iRepertoire nested multiplex PCR. Using its own MiXCR run on the multiplex PCR reads, TCRdb lists one record per CDR3 protein. The data show 150,000 to 200,000 distinct CDR3 sequences, approximately 30% seen once. The sample originates from a study of glioma-infiltrating T cells. Whole-study findings and limits: Gliomas, especially low-grade, showed above-expected tissue-blood divergence; non-neoplastic patients showed below.

The CDR3 has 14 amino acids. Germline trimming cut 8 bases from V and 2 bases from J; bases unmatched to any gene: 3. Germline V gene data show CDR1 as MNHEY and CDR2 as SMNVEV (reference sequence). The specimen was glioma tissue, nonneoplastic brain tissue, or PBMCs (not recorded which). The receptor was isolated from a human donor with low-grade glioma or glioblastoma, undergoing nonglioma brain surgery, or in good health (not recorded which). The V call is TRBV27, the J call TRBJ2-3; 11 nucleotides match TRBD2. Here the CDR3 DNA reads TGTGCCAGCGCGACTAGCGGGAACACAGATACGCAGTATTTT. This codes for CASATSGNTDTQYF.